The 25 T cell receptor beta chains below all came from one sample that was sequenced in a study of T cell repertoires in cytomegalovirus infection. One entry per CDR3 protein results from TCRdb running MiXCR on the reads. The table shows 80,000 to 130,000 distinct CDR3 sequences, with about a quarter occurring only once. Sequencing used CD8+ T cells from PBMCs. These TCRs come from a human donor in good health (CMV status not recorded). Some clones in this sample may be carry-over from other donors' samples.

This clonotype was seen a few times. This chain joins TRBV12-3 or TRBV12-4 and TRBJ1-2; D possibly corresponds to TRBD1 (5 bases). Trimming cost V 5 bases and J 8 bases, with 15 bases left between them. The CDR3 is 13 amino acids. This CDR3 is CASSPPLGQGYTF. CDR3 DNA: TGTGCCAGCAGTCCACCCCTGGGGCAGGGCTACACCTTC.

The chain is built from TRBV11-3 and TRBJ2-1, with 10 positions matching TRBD2. There are 19 residues in the CDR3. V was pared by 0 bases and J by 1 base, with 9 bases of the junction left unmatched. Germline V CDR1 and CDR2: SGHNT, YENEEA. The CDR3 DNA follows: TGTGCCAGCAGCTTAGATCCCCGACTAGCGGGCAAATCCTACAATGAGCAGTTCTTC. Encoded protein: CASSLDPRLAGKSYNEQFF. Looking up the rest from reference TRBV11-3 and TRBJ2-1 gives the full variable domain: EAGVVQSPRYKIIEKKQPVAFWCNPISGHNTLYWYLQNLGQGPELLIRYENEEAVDDSQLPKDRFSAERLKGVDSTLKIQPAELGDSAVYLCASSLDPRLAGKSYNEQFFGPGTRLTVL.

This clonotype was seen ten or more times. This rearrangement joins TRBV7-9 to TRBJ2-6; D not resolved. The germline V and J ends were trimmed by 3 bases and 3 bases, with 6 bases remaining between them. This CDR3 region has 14 residues. Germline loops: CDR1 SEHNR, CDR2 FQNEAQ (reference sequence). Here the CDR3 reads CASSLAVGANVLTF. CDR3 bases: TGTGCCAGCAGCTTGGCGGTTGGGGCCAACGTCCTGACTTTC.

This clonotype was seen a single time. A single base separates this from a much larger clone, so it may be a read error. It is likely a read error, because the conserved phenylalanine at the end of the CDR3 is missing. The chain uses TRBV6-8 and TRBJ1-5; D not resolved. The CDR3 contains 13 residues. V gave up 9 bases and J gave up 1 base, with 10 bases separating them. Germline loops: CDR1 MNHGY, CDR2 SAAAGT. CDR3 in amino acids: CASTKESNQPQHS. CDR3 nucleotide sequence: TGTGCCAGTACTAAGGAAAGCAATCAGCCCCAGCATTCT.

This clonotype was seen ten or more times. The chain is built from TRBV7-2 and TRBJ2-5; 10 bases are shared with TRBD1. Germline loops: CDR1 SGHTA, CDR2 FQGNSA. The CDR3 length is 17 residues. V lost 4 bases and J lost 5; bases outside the gene matches: 13. The CDR3 loop is CASSSLLEDRGRETQYF. Here the CDR3 DNA reads TGTGCCAGCAGCTCGCTATTGGAAGACAGGGGGCGGGAGACCCAGTACTTC.

CDR3: CASSPSGTAYEQYF. As DNA, the CDR3 is TGTGCCAGCAGTCCCTCCGGGACGGCCTACGAGCAGTACTTC. The chain recombines TRBV28 with TRBJ2-7, with D perhaps being TRBD1 or TRBD2 (5 bases each). This CDR3 comprises 14 residues. Per germline, CDR1 MDHEN and CDR2 SYDVKM. Trimming removed 5 bases from V and 2 bases from J, with 13 bases in between.

This clonotype has more than one count but fewer than ten. The J gene is TRBJ1-1, the V gene TRBV27; D remains unclear. This CDR3 is 15 amino acids long. The V gene lost 3 bases and the J gene lost 1 base, with 12 bases spanning the gap. The germline V gene encodes CDR1 MNHEY and CDR2 SMNVEV (reference sequence). DNA of the CDR3: TGTGCCAGCAGTTTTCGAGCGAGGCCGAACACTGAAGCTTTCTTT. Its translation is CASSFRARPNTEAFF.

V and J are TRBV7-9 and TRBJ1-5; possibly TRBD1 for D (6 bases). The germline CDR1 and CDR2 sequences are SEHNR and FQNEAQ (reference sequence). Between the trimmed V and J ends, which lost 4 bases and 0 bases, there was a span of 10 bases. The CDR3 has 15 amino acids. CDR3 DNA: TGTGCCAGCAGCTCACAGGGCTATAGCAATCAGCCCCAGCATTTT. It codes for CASSSQGYSNQPQHF.

Worth noting for this clonotype: A read error may be the cause here, since a much bigger clone is one base away. The chain combines TRBV7-6 with TRBJ2-6; possible D gene TRBD1, 5 bases. CDR1 is SGHVS, CDR2 FNYEAQ, per germline. This CDR3 spans 14 amino acids. The CDR3 loop is CVSSLEWTPNVLTF. The CDR3 DNA reads TGTGTCAGCAGCTTAGAGTGGACACCCAACGTCCTGACTTTC. The full variable domain, rest sourced from reference TRBV7-6 and TRBJ2-6, is GAGVSQSPRYKVTKRGQDVALRCDPISGHVSLYWYRQALGQGPEFLTYFNYEAQQDKSGLPNDRFSAERPEGSISTLTIQRTEQRDSAMYRCVSSLEWTPNVLTFGAGSRLTVL.

In this sample, this clonotype turned up many times. This sequence joins TRBV12-3 or TRBV12-4 and TRBJ2-1; TRBD2 matches at 13 bases. The V gene end was trimmed by 6 bases and the J gene end by 0 bases; junction bases not matched to a gene: 11. The CDR3 length is 19 residues. CDR3 protein: CASRGGLAGVRSSYNEQFF. The CDR3 DNA reads TGTGCCAGCAGAGGCGGACTAGCGGGGGTCCGGAGCTCCTACAATGAGCAGTTCTTC.

V and J are TRBV24-1 and TRBJ2-7; no definite D call. Germline V gene data show CDR1 as KGHDR and CDR2 as SFDVKD. Trimming took 2 bases from V and 6 from J, leaving 7 bases between them. The CDR3 is made up of 12 amino acids. CDR3 DNA: TGTGCCACCAGTGATTGGCGTGGCGAGCAGTACTTC. Translated: CATSDWRGEQYF.

The chain combines TRBV7-9 with TRBJ1-1; D may be TRBD1 (6 bases). The CDR3 is 12 amino acids. V was pared by 4 bases and J by 8 bases, with 11 bases between. Germline V gene lookup returns CDR1 SEHNR and CDR2 FQNEAQ (reference sequence). CDR3 sequence (DNA): TGTGCCAGCAGCTCCCGGACAGAAGAAGCTTTCTTT. Its translation: CASSSRTEEAFF.

This rearrangement joins TRBV7-9 to TRBJ2-5, with D possibly matching TRBD1 (6 bases). V lost 7 bases and J 3 bases, leaving 9 bases between the germline ends. The CDR3 extends over 12 amino acids. CDR1 SEHNR and CDR2 FQNEAQ come from the germline V gene (reference sequence). CDR3 loop: CASKRQEETQYF. The CDR3 DNA reads TGTGCCAGCAAAAGACAGGAAGAGACCCAGTACTTC.

In the case of this clonotype: Its ends do not fully match the called genes, so a read error is possible. The chain couples TRBV11-2 to TRBJ1-1, with unresolved D. Germline-derived CDR1 and CDR2 are SGHAT and FQNNGV. The CDR3 has 16 residues. The CDR3: CASSFQASYMNTEAYF. Here the CDR3 DNA reads TGTGCCAGCAGCTTCCAGGCGTCATACATGAACACTGAAGCTTACTTT.

The CDR3: CATSGGSTDTQYF. The CDR3 nucleotides read TGTGCCACCAGTGGCGGGAGTACAGATACGCAGTATTTT. The rearrangement uses TRBV24-1 and TRBJ2-3; 7 positions match TRBD2. The germline gives CDR1 KGHDR, CDR2 SFDVKD. The CDR3 extends over 13 amino acids. The junction had 1 base not matched to a gene; V was cut back by 5 bases and J by 3 bases.

This clonotype showed up many times. The gene calls are TRBV4-1 and TRBJ2-3; perhaps TRBD2 as D (5 bases). Deletions cut 0 bases from V and 0 bases from J, with 7 bases between. This CDR3 is built from 15 residues. CDR1 is MGHRA and CDR2 is YSYEKL in the germline V gene. The CDR3 coding sequence is TGCGCCAGCAGCCAAGATCCGGGAAGCACAGATACGCAGTATTTT. This codes for CASSQDPGSTDTQYF.

This clonotype showed up just a few times. J is TRBJ2-3 and V is TRBV11-2; 7 bases are a match to TRBD1. Germline CDR1 SGHAT, CDR2 FQNNGV. CDR3 length: 17 amino acids. J was trimmed by 2 bases and V by 3 bases; bases with no gene match: 11. The CDR3 protein is CASSFSPRDSLTDTQYF. For the CDR3, the DNA is TGTGCCAGCAGCTTCTCCCCCAGGGACAGCCTCACAGATACGCAGTATTTT.

The rearrangement uses TRBV6-2 or TRBV6-3 and TRBJ1-1, with 9 bases aligning to TRBD1. Germline V CDR1 and CDR2: MNHEY, SVGEGT. The CDR3 contains 16 residues. V shed 2 bases, J shed 8 bases, and the junction held 12 bases outside the gene matches. The CDR3 DNA sequence: TGTGCCAGCAGTTACGGGGCGGACAGGGGCCCTAGGGAAGCTTTCTTT. It codes for CASSYGADRGPREAFF.

This chain uses TRBV20-1 with TRBJ2-7; 7 nucleotides line up with TRBD2. The V and J ends lost 6 bases and 0 bases, in that order; junction bases with no gene match: 2. The CDR3 runs to 12 residues. CDR1 is DFQATT and CDR2 is SNEGSKA in the germline V gene (reference sequence). The CDR3 DNA reads TGCAGTGCCAGCGGGGCCTCCTACGAGCAGTACTTC. Translated: CSASGASYEQYF.

The chain carries TRBV13 and TRBJ2-7; the D is unclear. The V gene's germline CDR1 is PRHDT and CDR2 FYEKMQ (reference sequence). This CDR3 has 14 residues. V lost 0 bases to trimming and J lost 2 bases, with 8 bases between them. CDR3 sequence: CASSLGHSTYEQYF. The CDR3 DNA sequence: TGTGCCAGCAGCTTAGGCCACAGTACCTACGAGCAGTACTTC.

The rearrangement uses TRBV6-6 and TRBJ1-3; D remains unclear. The CDR3 contains 16 residues. Trimming left V 6 bases short and J 4 bases short, with 19 bases between. Germline CDR1 MNHNY, CDR2 SVGAGI (reference sequence). The CDR3 DNA reads as TGTGCCAGCAGCAGTCCGGCAGGTTTATCCGGAAACACCATATATTTT. This translates into CASSSPAGLSGNTIYF.

The rearrangement joins TRBV15 to TRBJ1-1, with TRBD1 as a possible D gene (6 bases). Per germline, CDR1 LNHNV and CDR2 YYDKDF (reference sequence). This CDR3 comprises 15 residues. Trimming took off 1 base at V and 0 bases at J, with 9 bases between the two ends. Here the CDR3 DNA reads TGTGCCACCAGCAGAGTTCAGGGGATGAACACTGAAGCTTTCTTT. Translated, it gives CATSRVQGMNTEAFF.

This chain uses TRBV12-3 or TRBV12-4 with TRBJ1-5, with a tentative D call TRBD1 (5 bases). This CDR3 is built from 14 residues. The ends were cut back, 6 bases at V and 5 bases at J, with 14 bases in the middle. DNA for the CDR3: TGTGCCAGCAGACCGGGACCGGGGGATCAGCCCCAGCATTTT. Amino acids: CASRPGPGDQPQHF.

The V gene is TRBV12-3 or TRBV12-4, the J gene TRBJ2-1; D remains unclear. The CDR3 spans 15 residues. Trimming removed 7 bases from V and 2 bases from J, with 15 bases in between. The CDR3 sequence is CASTSPQATYNEQFF. For the CDR3, the DNA is TGTGCCAGCACTTCCCCGCAGGCGACCTACAATGAGCAGTTCTTC.

The chain recombines TRBV25-1 with TRBJ2-7; D might be TRBD2 (6 bases). The CDR3 has 15 residues. Germline V lookup: CDR1 MGHDK, CDR2 SYGVNS. V was clipped by 9 bases and J by 4 bases, with 22 bases between them. In DNA form, the CDR3 reads TGTGCCAGTAGAGGGGAGCGGGCAGCGGGTTACGAGCAGTACTTC. Amino acid sequence: CASRGERAAGYEQYF.